The 14 T cell receptor beta chains in this list originate from one sample, sequenced in a study of blood T cell repertoires in COVID-19. Some clones are missing from TCRdb's copy, which holds only in-frame ones; the method was immunoSEQ multiplex PCR. The sample has 140,000 to 150,000 clones, around 90% seen once. Sequencing was performed on PBMCs or T cells enriched from blood (not recorded which). These receptors all stem from a woman aged 40 to 55 who had been exposed to COVID-19.

This clone was detected once. The chain is built from TRBV7-9 and TRBJ1-5; 8 bases match TRBD1. Trimming cost V 5 bases and J 4 bases; bases outside gene matches: 10. CDR3 length equals 16 residues. Per germline, CDR1 SEHNR and CDR2 FQNEAQ (reference sequence). The CDR3 DNA reads as TGTGCCAGCAGCCACTCCGGGACAGGCCGAAATCAGCCCCAGCATTTT. Protein: CASSHSGTGRNQPQHF.

The V call is TRBV5-1, the J call TRBJ2-3; possible D gene TRBD2, 5 bases. Germline CDR1 is SGHRS and CDR2 is YFSETQ. V was cut by 3 bases and J by 0 bases, with 14 bases left in between. The CDR3 has 16 residues. CDR3 in amino acids: CASSSVASPSTDTQYF. The CDR3 nucleotides read TGCGCCAGCAGCTCAGTTGCTAGCCCGAGCACAGATACGCAGTATTTT.

This chain links TRBV19 with TRBJ1-5, with TRBD1 matching 9 bases. The CDR3 consists of 16 residues. Unmatched junction bases numbered 10, after V lost 6 bases and J lost 4 bases. Germline lookup yields CDR1 LNHDA and CDR2 SQIVND (reference sequence). The CDR3 reads CASSWDRAWGNQPQHF. In DNA, the CDR3 is TGTGCCAGTAGCTGGGACAGGGCGTGGGGGAATCAGCCCCAGCATTTT.

The chain joins TRBV6-5 to TRBJ1-5; the D is unclear. Germline CDR1 and CDR2: MNHEY and SVGAGI. The CDR3 spans 12 residues. V dropped 8 bases and J dropped 5 bases, with 10 bases sitting between them. The DNA for the CDR3 is TGTGCCAGCGGGCAAGCTCATCAGCCCCAGCATTTT. Its protein is CASGQAHQPQHF.

This chain connects TRBV19 to TRBJ1-2; 11 nucleotides line up with TRBD1. This CDR3 is 14 amino acids long. V shed 5 bases, J shed 6 bases, and the junction held 5 bases outside the gene matches. CDR1 is LNHDA, CDR2 SQIVND, per germline (reference sequence). The CDR3 sequence: CASSRTGGSDGYTF. As DNA, the CDR3 is TGTGCCAGTAGTCGGACAGGGGGCAGTGATGGCTACACCTTC.

The V gene is TRBV11-2, the J gene TRBJ2-3; D is undetermined. The CDR3 spans 14 residues. Trimming left V 6 bases short and J 1 base short, with 11 bases between. Germline values: CDR1 SGHAT, CDR2 FQNNGV. This chain's CDR3 is CASSRLLRTDTQYF. In DNA, the CDR3 is TGTGCCAGCAGTCGACTCCTGCGCACAGATACGCAGTATTTT.

J is TRBJ2-7 and V is TRBV27; D is perhaps TRBD1 (6 bases). CDR3 length equals 14 residues. Per germline, CDR1 MNHEY and CDR2 SMNVEV (reference sequence). V dropped 7 bases and J dropped 0 bases, with 13 bases sitting between them. The CDR3 reads CASKDSLISYEQYF. CDR3 DNA: TGTGCCAGCAAGGACAGCCTGATCTCCTACGAGCAGTACTTC.

The chain couples TRBV5-1 to TRBJ1-4, with unresolved D. Trimming left V 4 bases short and J 0 bases short, with 7 bases between. Germline CDR1 is SGHRS and CDR2 is YFSETQ. The length of the CDR3 is 14 residues. Here the CDR3 DNA reads TGCGCCAGCAGCGGAGGTGCAACTAATGAAAAACTGTTTTTT. Amino acids: CASSGGATNEKLFF. Full variable domain (missing parts from reference TRBV5-1 and TRBJ1-4): KAGVTQTPRYLIKTRGQQVTLSCSPISGHRSVSWYQQTPGQGLQFLFEYFSETQRNKGNFPGRFSGRQFSNSRSEMNVSTLELGDSALYLCASSGGATNEKLFFGSGTQLSVL.

The V and J genes are TRBV4-3 and TRBJ2-1; TRBD2 matches at 10 bases. This CDR3 has 16 amino acids. The V and J ends lost 2 bases and 9 bases, in that order; junction bases with no gene match: 10. CDR1 and CDR2 from the germline V gene are LGHNA and YSLEER. CDR3 region: CASSQSPSGRVGEQFF. Written as DNA, the CDR3 is TGCGCCAGCAGCCAATCCCCTAGCGGGAGAGTTGGTGAGCAGTTCTTC.

J is TRBJ2-3 and V is TRBV9; tentative D call: TRBD1 (6 bases). Germline CDR1 SGDLS, CDR2 YYNGEE. This CDR3 has 16 amino acids. Trimming shortened V by 0 bases and J by 3 bases, and 14 bases separated the two germline ends. CDR3 in DNA: TGTGCCAGCAGCGTAGAAGGGGGATCGAGGACAGATACGCAGTATTTT. It codes for CASSVEGGSRTDTQYF. The entire variable domain, with the rest obtained from reference TRBV9 and TRBJ2-3, is as follows: DSGVTQTPKHLITATGQRVTLRCSPRSGDLSVYWYQQSLDQGLQFLIQYYNGEERAKGNILERFSAQQFPDLHSELNLSSLELGDSALYFCASSVEGGSRTDTQYFGPGTRLTVL.

This clone appeared once. The chain combines TRBV27 with TRBJ1-5; no firm D call. Trimming took 2 bases from V and 0 from J, leaving 8 bases between them. The germline V gene has CDR1 MNHEY and CDR2 SMNVEV (reference sequence). CDR3 length equals 15 residues. This chain's CDR3 is CASSLRGYSNQPQHF. The DNA of the CDR3 is TGTGCCAGCAGTTTACGGGGATATAGCAATCAGCCCCAGCATTTT.

The genes are TRBV7-8 and TRBJ1-3; TRBD1 might be the D (6 bases). Germline CDR1 is SGHVS and CDR2 is FQNEAQ. Trimming cost V 5 bases and J 0 bases, with 8 bases left between them. This CDR3 spans 14 amino acids. The CDR3 sequence: CASSETGSGNTIYF. DNA for the CDR3: TGTGCCAGCAGCGAGACAGGCTCTGGAAACACCATATATTTT.

The V and J genes are TRBV4-1 and TRBJ2-4; 13 bases line up with TRBD2. Germline loops: CDR1 MGHRA, CDR2 YSYEKL. The V gene end was trimmed by 3 bases and the J gene end by 6 bases; junction bases not matched to a gene: 17. This CDR3 spans 20 amino acids. CDR3 DNA sequence: TGCGCCAGCAGCCACGAAATTACTAGCGGGGGGGCCTTATGGGTAAACATTCAGTACTTC. Residues: CASSHEITSGGALWVNIQYF.

The rearrangement joins TRBV11-3 to TRBJ1-1; D gene uncertain. From germline, CDR1 is SGHNT and CDR2 YENEEA. V was cut by 0 bases and J by 2 bases, with 4 bases left in between. There are 13 residues in the CDR3. Here the CDR3 reads CASSLDRNTEAFF. CDR3 DNA: TGTGCCAGCAGCTTAGACCGTAACACTGAAGCTTTCTTT.